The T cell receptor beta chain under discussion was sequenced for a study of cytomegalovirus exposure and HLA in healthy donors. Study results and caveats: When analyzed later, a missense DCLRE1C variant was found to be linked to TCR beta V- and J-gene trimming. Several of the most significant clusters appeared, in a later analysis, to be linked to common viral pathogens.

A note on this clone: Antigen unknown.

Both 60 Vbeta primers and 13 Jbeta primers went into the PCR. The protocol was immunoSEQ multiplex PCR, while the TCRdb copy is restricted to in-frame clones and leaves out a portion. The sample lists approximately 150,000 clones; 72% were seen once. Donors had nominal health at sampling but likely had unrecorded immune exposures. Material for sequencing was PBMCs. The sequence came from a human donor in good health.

CDR3: CASSESRLAGGPYQETQYF. The CDR3 region has the DNA TGCGCCAGCAGTGAGTCGAGGCTAGCGGGGGGACCGTACCAAGAGACCCAGTACTTC. The chain carries TRBV10-1 and TRBJ2-5; 11 bases fit TRBD2. The germline CDR1 and CDR2 sequences are WNHNN and SYGVQD (reference sequence). J gave up 0 bases and V 0 bases, and 9 bases lay outside the gene matches. The CDR3 is 19 residues long.